This T cell receptor (beta chain) was observed in a study of CD8+ T cells in alopecia areata. The CDR3 has 15 residues. V was cut by 2 bases and J by 6 bases, with 14 bases left in between. Germline V gene lookup returns CDR1 LNHDA and CDR2 SQIVND (reference sequence). RNA extraction and reverse transcription yielded cDNA as sequencing template. Only in-frame clones appear in the TCRdb table, and some are missing; sequencing was by immunoSEQ multiplex PCR. The data contain about 200,000 clones, roughly three fifths of them seen just once; the ten biggest clones take up over 4%. The receptor was derived from a human donor in good health. Sequenced input: CD8+ T cells sorted from blood. This rearrangement joins TRBV19 to TRBJ2-1; TRBD1 or TRBD2 may be the D gene (6 bases each). Here the CDR3 DNA reads TGTGCCAGTAGTATATCCGGGGGCAGGTCCAATGAGCAGTTCTTC. Protein: CASSISGGRSNEQFF. Complete variable domain (other parts from reference TRBV19 and TRBJ2-1): DGGITQSPKYLFRKEGQNVTLSCEQNLNHDAMYWYRQDPGQGLRLIYYSQIVNDFQKGDIAEGYSVSREKKESFPLTVTSAQKNPTAFYLCASSISGGRSNEQFFGPGTRLTVL.